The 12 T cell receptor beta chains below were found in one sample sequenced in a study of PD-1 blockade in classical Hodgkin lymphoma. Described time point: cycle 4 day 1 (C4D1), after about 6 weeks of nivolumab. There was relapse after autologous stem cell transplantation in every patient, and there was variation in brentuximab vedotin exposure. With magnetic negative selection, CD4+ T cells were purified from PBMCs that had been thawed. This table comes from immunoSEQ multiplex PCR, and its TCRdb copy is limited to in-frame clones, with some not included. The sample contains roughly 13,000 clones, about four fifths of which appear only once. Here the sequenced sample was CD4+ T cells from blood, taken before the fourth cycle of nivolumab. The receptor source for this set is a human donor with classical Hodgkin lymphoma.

CDR3: CASSFGTGFEIQYF. The CDR3, as DNA: TGTGCCAGCAGCTTCGGGACAGGGTTCGAAATACAGTACTTC. This chain joins TRBV5-4 and TRBJ2-5, with 9 bases matching TRBD1. Germline lookup yields CDR1 SGHNT and CDR2 YYREEE (reference sequence). The V segment lost 2 bases and the J segment 11 bases; nucleotides outside the gene matches: 10. The CDR3 has 14 amino acids.

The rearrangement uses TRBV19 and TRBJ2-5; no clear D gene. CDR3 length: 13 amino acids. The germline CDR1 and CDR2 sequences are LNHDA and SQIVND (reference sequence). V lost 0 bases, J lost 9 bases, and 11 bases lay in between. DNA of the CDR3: TGTGCCAGTAGTATAGATGGTTTTCGGTCCCAGTACTTC. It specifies CASSIDGFRSQYF.

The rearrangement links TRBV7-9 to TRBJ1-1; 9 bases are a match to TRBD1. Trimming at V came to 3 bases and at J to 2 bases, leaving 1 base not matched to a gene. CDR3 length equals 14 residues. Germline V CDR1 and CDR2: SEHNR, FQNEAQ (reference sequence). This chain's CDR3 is CASSLTGGNTEAFF. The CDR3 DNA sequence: TGTGCCAGCAGCTTGACAGGGGGAAACACTGAAGCTTTCTTT.

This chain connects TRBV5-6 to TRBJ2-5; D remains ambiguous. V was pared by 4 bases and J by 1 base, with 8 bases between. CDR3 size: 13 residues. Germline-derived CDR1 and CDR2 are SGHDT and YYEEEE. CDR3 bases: TGTGCCAGCAGCCCCGAGCTCCAAGAGACCCAGTACTTC. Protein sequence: CASSPELQETQYF.

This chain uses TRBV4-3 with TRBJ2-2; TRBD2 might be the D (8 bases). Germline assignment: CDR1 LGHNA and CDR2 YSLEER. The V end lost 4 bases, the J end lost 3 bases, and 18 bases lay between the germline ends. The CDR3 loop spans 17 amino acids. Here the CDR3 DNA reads TGCGCCAGCAGCCGCGTGACGGGAGGGGGCGACACCGGGGAGCTGTTTTTT. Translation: CASSRVTGGGDTGELFF.

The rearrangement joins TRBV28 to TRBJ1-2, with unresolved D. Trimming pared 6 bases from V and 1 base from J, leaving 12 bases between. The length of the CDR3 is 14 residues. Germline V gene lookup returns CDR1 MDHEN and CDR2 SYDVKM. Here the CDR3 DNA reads TGTGCCAGCAGGGTCTCCGAGGGTAACTATGGCTACACCTTC. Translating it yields CASRVSEGNYGYTF.

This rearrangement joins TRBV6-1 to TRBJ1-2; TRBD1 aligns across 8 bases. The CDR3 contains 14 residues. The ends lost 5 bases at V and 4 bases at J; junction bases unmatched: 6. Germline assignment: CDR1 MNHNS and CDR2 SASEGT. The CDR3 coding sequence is TGTGCCAGCAGTAAGAGGGACAGGTCCTATGGCTACACCTTC. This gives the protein CASSKRDRSYGYTF.

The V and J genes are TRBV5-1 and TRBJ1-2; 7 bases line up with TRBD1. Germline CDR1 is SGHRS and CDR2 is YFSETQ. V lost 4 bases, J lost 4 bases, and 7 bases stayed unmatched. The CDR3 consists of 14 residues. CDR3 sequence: CASSTGQTIYGYTF. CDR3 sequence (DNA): TGCGCCAGCAGCACGGGACAGACGATCTATGGCTACACCTTC.

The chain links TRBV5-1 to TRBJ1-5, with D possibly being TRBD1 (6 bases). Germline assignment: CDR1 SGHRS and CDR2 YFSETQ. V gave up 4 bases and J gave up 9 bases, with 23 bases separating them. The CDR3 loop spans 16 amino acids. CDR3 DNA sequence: TGCGCCAGCAGCGCTGATGGGGGCAAAGTCCAAGGGCCCCAGCATTTT. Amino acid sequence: CASSADGGKVQGPQHF.

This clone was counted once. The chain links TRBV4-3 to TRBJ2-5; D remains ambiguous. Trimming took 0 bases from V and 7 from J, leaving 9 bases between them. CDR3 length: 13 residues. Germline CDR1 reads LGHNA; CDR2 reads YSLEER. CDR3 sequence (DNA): TGCGCCAGCAGCCAAGACGGAATGGGGACCCAGTACTTC. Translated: CASSQDGMGTQYF.

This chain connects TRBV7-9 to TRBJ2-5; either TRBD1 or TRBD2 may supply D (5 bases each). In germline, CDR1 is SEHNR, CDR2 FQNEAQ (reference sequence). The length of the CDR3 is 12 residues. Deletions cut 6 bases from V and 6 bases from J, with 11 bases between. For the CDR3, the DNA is TGTGCCAGCAGGGGGGTAGTGAAGACCCAGTACTTC. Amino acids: CASRGVVKTQYF.

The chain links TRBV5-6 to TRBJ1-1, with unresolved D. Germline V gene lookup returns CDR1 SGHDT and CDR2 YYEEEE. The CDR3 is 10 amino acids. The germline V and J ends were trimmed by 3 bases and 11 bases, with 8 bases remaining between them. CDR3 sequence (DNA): TGTGCCAGCAGCTCCCCGTCGGCTTTCTTT. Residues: CASSSPSAFF.